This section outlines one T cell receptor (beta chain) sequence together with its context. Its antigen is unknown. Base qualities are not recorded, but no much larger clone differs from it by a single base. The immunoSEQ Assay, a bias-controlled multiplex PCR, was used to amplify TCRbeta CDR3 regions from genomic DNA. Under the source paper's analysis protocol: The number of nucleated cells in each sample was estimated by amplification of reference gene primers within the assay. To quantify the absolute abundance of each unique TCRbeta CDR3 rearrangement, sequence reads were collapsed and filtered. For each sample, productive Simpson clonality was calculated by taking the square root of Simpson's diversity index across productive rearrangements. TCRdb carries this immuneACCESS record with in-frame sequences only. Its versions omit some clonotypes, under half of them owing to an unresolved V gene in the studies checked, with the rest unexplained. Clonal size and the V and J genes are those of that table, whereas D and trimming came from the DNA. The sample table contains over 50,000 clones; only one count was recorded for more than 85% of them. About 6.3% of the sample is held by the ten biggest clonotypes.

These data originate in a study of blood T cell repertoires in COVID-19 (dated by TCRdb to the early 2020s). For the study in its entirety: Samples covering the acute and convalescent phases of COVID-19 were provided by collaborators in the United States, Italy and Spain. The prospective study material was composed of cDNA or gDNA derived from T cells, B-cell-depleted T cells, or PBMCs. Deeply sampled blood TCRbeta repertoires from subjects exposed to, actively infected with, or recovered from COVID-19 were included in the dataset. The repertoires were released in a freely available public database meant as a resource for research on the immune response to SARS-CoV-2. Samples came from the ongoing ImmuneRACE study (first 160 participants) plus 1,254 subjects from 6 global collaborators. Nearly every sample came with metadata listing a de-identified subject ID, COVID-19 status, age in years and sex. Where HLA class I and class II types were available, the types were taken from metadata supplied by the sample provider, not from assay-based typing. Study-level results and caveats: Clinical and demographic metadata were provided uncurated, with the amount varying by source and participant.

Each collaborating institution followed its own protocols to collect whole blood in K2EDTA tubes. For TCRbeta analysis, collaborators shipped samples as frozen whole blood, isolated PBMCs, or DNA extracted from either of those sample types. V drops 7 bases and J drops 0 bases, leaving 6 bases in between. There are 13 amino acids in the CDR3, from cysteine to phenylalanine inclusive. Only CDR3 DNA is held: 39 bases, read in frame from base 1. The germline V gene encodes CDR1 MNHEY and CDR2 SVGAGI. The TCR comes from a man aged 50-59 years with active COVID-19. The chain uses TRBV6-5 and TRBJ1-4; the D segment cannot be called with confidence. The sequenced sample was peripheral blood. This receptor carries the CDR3 CASTTSTNEKLFF. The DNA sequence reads TGTGCCAGCACCACTTCAACTAATGAAAAACTGTTTTTT.